This TCR beta chain was sequenced for a study of blood T cell repertoires in COVID-19 (dated by TCRdb to 2019 to 2021). General notes on the study: Samples covering the acute and convalescent phases of COVID-19 were provided by collaborators in the United States, Italy and Spain. Where available, HLA class I and class II types were obtained from metadata supplied by the sample provider rather than from assay-based typing. Subjects who had been exposed to COVID-19, were actively infected with it, or had recovered from it provided the deeply sampled blood TCRbeta repertoires that made up the dataset. The prospective study material was composed of cDNA or gDNA derived from T cells, B-cell-depleted T cells, or PBMCs. Samples were obtained from the ongoing ImmuneRACE study (first 160 participants) and from about 1,300 subjects provided by 6 global collaborators. The repertoires were released in a freely available public database meant as a resource for research on the immune response to SARS-CoV-2. Nearly every sample came with metadata listing a de-identified subject ID, COVID-19 status, age in years and sex. Overall study results and their limits: The amount of clinical and demographic metadata varied by source and participant and was provided uncurated.

A remark on this clone: What antigen it recognizes has not been identified. Nothing much larger sits one base from this clone, and base qualities are not available.

TCRbeta CDR3 regions were amplified from genomic DNA by means of the immunoSEQ Assay, a bias-controlled multiplex PCR. The authors' pipeline ran thus. Nucleated cell counts per sample were estimated from amplification of reference gene primers within the assay. To quantify the absolute abundance of each unique TCRbeta CDR3 rearrangement, sequence reads were collapsed and filtered. For each sample, productive Simpson clonality was calculated by taking the square root of Simpson's diversity index across productive rearrangements. In its TCRdb copy, this immuneACCESS table keeps in-frame sequences only and misses some clones. Where compared with another copy, unresolved V genes explain less than half of these, and the others have no known cause. The V and J calls and clone size were taken over from that table, and D and trimming were inferred from the DNA. This sample holds a few hundred thousand clones; 70% to 90% were observed only once. The ten largest account for 6.6% of the sample.

Participants in the prospective study were enrolled through a virtual design, were aged about 18 to 90 years, and lived in roughly 25 United States geographic areas. In the prospective study, participants were assigned to cohorts based on the clinical history participants reported in a screening survey and a study questionnaire. A participant counted as exposed if, within 2 weeks of entering the study, that participant had been in contact with someone who had a PCR-confirmed or clinician-diagnosed COVID-19 case. Mobile phlebotomists in the prospective study collected whole blood, serum and a nasopharyngeal or oropharyngeal swab from every participant. Additional blood draws and questionnaires over a roughly two-month period could optionally be provided by prospective study participants. Prospective study blood samples were shipped either frozen or at room temperature before DNA extraction. The TCR originated in a woman aged 45-65 years who had been exposed to COVID-19. Sequenced material: PBMCs or T cells enriched from blood (not recorded which).

The CDR3 protein: CASSSQPRAGFTDTQYF. DNA sequence: TGCGCCAGCAGCTCCCAGCCCAGGGCAGGATTCACAGATACGCAGTATTTT. Here the chain combines TRBV5-1 and TRBJ2-3; TRBD1 is possibly the D segment (5 matching bases). Including cysteine and phenylalanine, the CDR3 has 17 amino acids. This entry keeps only the CDR3 DNA: 51 bases, framed from base 1. From the germline V gene, CDR1 is SGHRS and CDR2 is YFSETQ. V is cut by 3 bases and J by 2 bases, and the space between the germline ends is 19 bases.